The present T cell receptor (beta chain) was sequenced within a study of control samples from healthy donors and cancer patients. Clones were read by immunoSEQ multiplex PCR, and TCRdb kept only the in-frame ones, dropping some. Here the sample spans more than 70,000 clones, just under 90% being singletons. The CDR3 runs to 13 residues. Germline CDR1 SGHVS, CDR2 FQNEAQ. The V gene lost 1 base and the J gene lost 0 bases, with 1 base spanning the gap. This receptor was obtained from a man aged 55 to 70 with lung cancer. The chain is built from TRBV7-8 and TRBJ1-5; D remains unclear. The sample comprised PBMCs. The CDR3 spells CASSLDSNQPQHF. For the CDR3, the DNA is TGTGCCAGCAGCTTAGATAGCAATCAGCCCCAGCATTTT. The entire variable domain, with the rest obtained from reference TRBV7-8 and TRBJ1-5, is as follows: GAGVSQSPRYKVAKRGQDVALRCDPISGHVSLFWYQQALGQGPEFLTYFQNEAQLDKSGLPSDRFFAERPEGSVSTLKIQRTQQEDSAVYLCASSLDSNQPQHFGDGTRLSIL.